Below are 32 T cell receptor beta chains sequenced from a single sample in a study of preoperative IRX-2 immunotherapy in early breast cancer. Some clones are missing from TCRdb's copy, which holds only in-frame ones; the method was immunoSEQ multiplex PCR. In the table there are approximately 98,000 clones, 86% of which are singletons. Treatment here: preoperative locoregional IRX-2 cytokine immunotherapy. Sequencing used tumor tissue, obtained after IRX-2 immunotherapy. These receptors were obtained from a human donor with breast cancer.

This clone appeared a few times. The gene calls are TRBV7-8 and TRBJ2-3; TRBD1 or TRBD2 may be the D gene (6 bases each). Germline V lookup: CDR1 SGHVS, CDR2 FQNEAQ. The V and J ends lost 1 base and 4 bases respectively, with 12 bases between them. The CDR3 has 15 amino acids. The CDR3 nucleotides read TGTGCCAGCAGCTTAGTTTCGGGGGCCCCAGATACGCAGTATTTT. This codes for CASSLVSGAPDTQYF.

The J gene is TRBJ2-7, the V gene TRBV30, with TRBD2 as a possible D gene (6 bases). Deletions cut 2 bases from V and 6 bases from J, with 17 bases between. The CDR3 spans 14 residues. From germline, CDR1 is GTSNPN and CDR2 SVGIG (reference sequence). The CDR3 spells CAWSPSGLRGEQYF. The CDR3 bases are TGTGCCTGGAGTCCCTCGGGACTGCGGGGCGAGCAGTACTTC.

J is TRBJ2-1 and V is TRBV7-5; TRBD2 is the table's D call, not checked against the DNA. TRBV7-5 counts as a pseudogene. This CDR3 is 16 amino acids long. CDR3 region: CASSSGTSGRKDEQFF. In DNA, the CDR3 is TGTGCCAGCAGCTCCGGGACTAGCGGGAGGAAAGATGAGCAGTTCTTC.

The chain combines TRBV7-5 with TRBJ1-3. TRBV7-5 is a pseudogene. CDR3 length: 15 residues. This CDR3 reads CASSPQGLAGNTIYF. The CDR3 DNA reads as TGTGCCAGCAGCCCACAGGGACTCGCGGGAAACACCATATATTTT.

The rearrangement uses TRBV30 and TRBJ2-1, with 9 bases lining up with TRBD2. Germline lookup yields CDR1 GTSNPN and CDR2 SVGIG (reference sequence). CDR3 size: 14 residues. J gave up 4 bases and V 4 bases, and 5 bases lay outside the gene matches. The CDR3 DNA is TGTGCCTGGAAGGCTAGCGGGGCATACAATGAGCAGTTCTTC. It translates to CAWKASGAYNEQFF.

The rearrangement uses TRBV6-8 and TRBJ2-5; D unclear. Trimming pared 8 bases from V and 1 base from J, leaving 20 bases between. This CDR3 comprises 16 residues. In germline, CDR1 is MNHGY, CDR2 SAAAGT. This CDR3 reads CASLERVGVLQETQYF. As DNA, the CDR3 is TGTGCCAGCCTGGAAAGAGTGGGCGTCCTCCAAGAGACCCAGTACTTC.

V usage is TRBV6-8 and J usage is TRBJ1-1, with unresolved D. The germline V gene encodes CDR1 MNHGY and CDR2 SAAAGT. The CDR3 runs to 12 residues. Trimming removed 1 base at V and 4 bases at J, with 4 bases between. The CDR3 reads CASSYWGTEAFF. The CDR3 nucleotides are TGTGCCAGCAGTTACTGGGGCACTGAAGCTTTCTTT.

This CDR3 reads CASSARTVGNTEAFF. CDR3 DNA sequence: TGTGCCAGCAGCGCCCGGACAGTCGGGAACACTGAAGCTTTCTTT. The chain recombines TRBV11-3 with TRBJ1-1; weak D call: TRBD1 (6 bases). V lost 5 bases, J lost 1 base, and 14 bases lay in between. Germline CDR1 reads SGHNT; CDR2 reads YENEEA. This CDR3 contains 15 residues.

The CDR3 sequence is CASTRTGQETQYF. DNA of the CDR3: TGTGCCAGCACCCGGACAGGGCAAGAGACCCAGTACTTC. This rearrangement joins TRBV6-8 to TRBJ2-5; 8 nucleotides line up with TRBD1. The CDR3 extends over 13 amino acids. Per the germline V gene, CDR1 is MNHGY and CDR2 is SAAAGT. V was pared by 7 bases and J by 2 bases, with 3 bases of the junction left unmatched.

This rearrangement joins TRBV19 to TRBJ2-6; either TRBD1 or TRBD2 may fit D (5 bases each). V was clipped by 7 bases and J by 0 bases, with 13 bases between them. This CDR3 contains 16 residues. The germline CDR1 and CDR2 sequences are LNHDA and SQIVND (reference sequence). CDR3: CASTSEGHSGANVLTF. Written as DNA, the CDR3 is TGTGCCAGTACCTCCGAGGGGCACTCTGGGGCCAACGTCCTGACTTTC.

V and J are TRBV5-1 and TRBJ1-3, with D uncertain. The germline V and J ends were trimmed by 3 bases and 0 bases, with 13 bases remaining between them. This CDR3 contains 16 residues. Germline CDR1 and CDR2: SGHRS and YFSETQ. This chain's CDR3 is CASSSEDGHSGNTIYF. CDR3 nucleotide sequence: TGCGCCAGCAGCTCCGAGGACGGGCACTCTGGAAACACCATATATTTT.

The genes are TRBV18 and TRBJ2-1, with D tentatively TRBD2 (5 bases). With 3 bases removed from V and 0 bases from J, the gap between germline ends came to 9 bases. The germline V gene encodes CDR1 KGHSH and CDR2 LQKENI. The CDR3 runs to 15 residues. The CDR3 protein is CASSPRDSSYNEQFF. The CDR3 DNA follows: TGTGCCAGCTCACCCCGGGATTCCTCCTACAATGAGCAGTTCTTC.

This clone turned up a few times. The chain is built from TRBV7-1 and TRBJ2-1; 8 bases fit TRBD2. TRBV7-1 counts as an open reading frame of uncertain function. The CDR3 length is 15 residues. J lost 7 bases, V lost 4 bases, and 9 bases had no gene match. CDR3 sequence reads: CASSLDGRDENEQFF. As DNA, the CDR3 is TGTGCCAGCAGCTTAGACGGGAGGGACGAAAATGAGCAGTTCTTC.

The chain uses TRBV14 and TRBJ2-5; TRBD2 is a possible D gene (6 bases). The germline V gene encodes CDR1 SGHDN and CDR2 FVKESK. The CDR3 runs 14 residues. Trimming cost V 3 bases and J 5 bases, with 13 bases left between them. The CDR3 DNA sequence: TGTGCCAGCAGCCACCGGGGTCTAGCGGAGACCCAGTACTTC. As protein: CASSHRGLAETQYF.

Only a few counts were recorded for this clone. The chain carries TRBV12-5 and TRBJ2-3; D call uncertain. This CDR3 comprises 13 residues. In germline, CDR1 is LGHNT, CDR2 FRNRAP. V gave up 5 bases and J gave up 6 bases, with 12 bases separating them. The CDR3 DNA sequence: TGTGCTAGTGGTACGGACGTTTCTGATACGCAGTATTTT. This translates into CASGTDVSDTQYF.

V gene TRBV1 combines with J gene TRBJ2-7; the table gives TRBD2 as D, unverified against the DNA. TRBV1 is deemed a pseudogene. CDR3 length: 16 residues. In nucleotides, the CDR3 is TGCGCCAGCAGCCCAGAGGGAGCGGGGGCCTCCTACGAGCAGTACTTC. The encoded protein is CASSPEGAGASYEQYF.

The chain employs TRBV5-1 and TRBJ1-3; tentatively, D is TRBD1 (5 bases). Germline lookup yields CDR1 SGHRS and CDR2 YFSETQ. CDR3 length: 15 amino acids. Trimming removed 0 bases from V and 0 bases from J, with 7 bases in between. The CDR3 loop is CASSLVGTSGNTIYF. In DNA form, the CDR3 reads TGCGCCAGCAGCTTGGTGGGGACCTCTGGAAACACCATATATTTT.

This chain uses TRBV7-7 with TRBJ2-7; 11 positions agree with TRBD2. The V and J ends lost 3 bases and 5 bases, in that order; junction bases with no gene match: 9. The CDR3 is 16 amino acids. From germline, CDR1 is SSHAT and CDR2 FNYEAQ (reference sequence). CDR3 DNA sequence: TGTGCCAGCAGCTTGCATCCTAGCGGGAGGTCCGACGAGCAGTACTTC. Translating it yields CASSLHPSGRSDEQYF.

The CDR3 nucleotides are TGCGCCAGCAGCTTGTCGGGGGGCCTTGATTTAGAGACCCAGTACTTC. This encodes CASSLSGGLDLETQYF. This rearrangement joins TRBV5-1 to TRBJ2-5; a weak D match, TRBD2 (7 bases). This CDR3 has 16 amino acids. Per germline, CDR1 SGHRS and CDR2 YFSETQ. V was trimmed by 1 base and J by 4 bases, leaving 17 bases between them.

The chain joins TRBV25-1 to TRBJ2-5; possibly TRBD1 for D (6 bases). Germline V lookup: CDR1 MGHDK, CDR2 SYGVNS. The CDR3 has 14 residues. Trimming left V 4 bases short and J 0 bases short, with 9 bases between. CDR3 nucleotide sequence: TGTGCCAGCAGTGGACGGACAGACCAAGAGACCCAGTACTTC. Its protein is CASSGRTDQETQYF.

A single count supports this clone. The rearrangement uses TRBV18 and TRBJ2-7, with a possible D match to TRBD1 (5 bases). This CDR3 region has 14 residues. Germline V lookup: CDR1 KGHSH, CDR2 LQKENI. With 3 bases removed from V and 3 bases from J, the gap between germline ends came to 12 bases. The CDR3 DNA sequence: TGTGCCAGCTCACCTCGAGACAGCCACTACGAGCAGTACTTC. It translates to CASSPRDSHYEQYF.

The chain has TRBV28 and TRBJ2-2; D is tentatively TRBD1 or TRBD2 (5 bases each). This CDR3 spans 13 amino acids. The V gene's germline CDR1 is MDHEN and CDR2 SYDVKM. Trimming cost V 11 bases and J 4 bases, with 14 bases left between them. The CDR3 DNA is TGTGCCGGGGGTCGGGGTATCACCGGGGAGCTGTTTTTT. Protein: CAGGRGITGELFF.

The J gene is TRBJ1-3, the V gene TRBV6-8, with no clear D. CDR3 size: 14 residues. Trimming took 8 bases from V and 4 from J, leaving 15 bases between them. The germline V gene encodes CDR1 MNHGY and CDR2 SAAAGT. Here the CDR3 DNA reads TGTGCCAGCCGCGTACGGACCGGGGGAAACACCATATATTTT. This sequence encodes CASRVRTGGNTIYF.

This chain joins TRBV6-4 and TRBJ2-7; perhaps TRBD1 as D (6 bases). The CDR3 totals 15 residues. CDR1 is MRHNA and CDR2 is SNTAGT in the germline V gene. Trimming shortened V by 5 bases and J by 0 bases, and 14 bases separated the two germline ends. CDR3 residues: CASSYADRYSYEQYF. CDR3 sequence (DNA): TGTGCCAGCAGTTACGCGGACAGATACTCCTACGAGCAGTACTTC.

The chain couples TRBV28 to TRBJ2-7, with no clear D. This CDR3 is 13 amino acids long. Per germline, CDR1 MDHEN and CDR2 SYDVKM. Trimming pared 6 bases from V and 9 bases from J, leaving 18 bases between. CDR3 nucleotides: TGTGCCAGCAGCTCCCAGCCGGGTCGTAGGCAGTACTTC. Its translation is CASSSQPGRRQYF.

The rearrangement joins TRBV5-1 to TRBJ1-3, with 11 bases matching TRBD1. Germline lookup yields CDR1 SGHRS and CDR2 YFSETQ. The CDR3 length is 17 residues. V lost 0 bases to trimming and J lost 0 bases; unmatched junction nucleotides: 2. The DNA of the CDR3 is TGCGCCAGCAGCTTGGCCGGGACAGGGGGCTCTGGAAACACCATATATTTT. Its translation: CASSLAGTGGSGNTIYF. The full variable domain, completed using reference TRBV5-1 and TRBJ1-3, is KAGVTQTPRYLIKTRGQQVTLSCSPISGHRSVSWYQQTPGQGLQFLFEYFSETQRNKGNFPGRFSGRQFSNSRSEMNVSTLELGDSALYLCASSLAGTGGSGNTIYFGEGSWLTVV.

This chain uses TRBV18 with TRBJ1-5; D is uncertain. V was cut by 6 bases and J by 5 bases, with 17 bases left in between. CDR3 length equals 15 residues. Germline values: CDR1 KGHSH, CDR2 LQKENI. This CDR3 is CASSLQSDLHQPQHF. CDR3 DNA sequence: TGTGCCAGCTCGCTACAATCGGACCTACATCAGCCCCAGCATTTT.

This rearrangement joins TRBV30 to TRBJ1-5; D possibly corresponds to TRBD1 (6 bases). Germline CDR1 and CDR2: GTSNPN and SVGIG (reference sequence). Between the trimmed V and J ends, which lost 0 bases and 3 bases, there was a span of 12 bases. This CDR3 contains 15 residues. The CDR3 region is CAWSVGGRDNQPQHF. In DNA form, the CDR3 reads TGTGCCTGGAGTGTAGGGGGGCGAGACAATCAGCCCCAGCATTTT.

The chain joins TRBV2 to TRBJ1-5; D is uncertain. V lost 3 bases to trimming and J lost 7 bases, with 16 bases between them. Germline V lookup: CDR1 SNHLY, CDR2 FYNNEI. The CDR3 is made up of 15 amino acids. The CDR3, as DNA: TGTGCCAGCAGTGAGCGTGGCGGCTCCGGACAGCCCCAGCATTTT. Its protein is CASSERGGSGQPQHF.

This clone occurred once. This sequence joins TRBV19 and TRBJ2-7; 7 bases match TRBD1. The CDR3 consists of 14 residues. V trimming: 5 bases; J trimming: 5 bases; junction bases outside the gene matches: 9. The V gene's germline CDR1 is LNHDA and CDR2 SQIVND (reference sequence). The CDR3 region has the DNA TGTGCCAGTAGTCCCCGACAGGGCAAGGACGAGCAGTACTTC. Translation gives CASSPRQGKDEQYF.

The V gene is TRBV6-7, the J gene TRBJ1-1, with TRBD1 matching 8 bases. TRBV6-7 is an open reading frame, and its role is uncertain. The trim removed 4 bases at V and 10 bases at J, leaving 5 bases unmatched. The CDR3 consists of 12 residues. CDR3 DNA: TGTGCCAGCAGTTCACCCGGGACAGGAGCTTTCTTT. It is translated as CASSSPGTGAFF.

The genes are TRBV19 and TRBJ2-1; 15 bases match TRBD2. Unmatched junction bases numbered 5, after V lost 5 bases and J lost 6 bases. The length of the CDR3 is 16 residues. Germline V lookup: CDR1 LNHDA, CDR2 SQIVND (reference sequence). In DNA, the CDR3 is TGTGCCAGTAGTTCCCGGACTAGCGGGGGGGTCAATGAGCAGTTCTTC. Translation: CASSSRTSGGVNEQFF.